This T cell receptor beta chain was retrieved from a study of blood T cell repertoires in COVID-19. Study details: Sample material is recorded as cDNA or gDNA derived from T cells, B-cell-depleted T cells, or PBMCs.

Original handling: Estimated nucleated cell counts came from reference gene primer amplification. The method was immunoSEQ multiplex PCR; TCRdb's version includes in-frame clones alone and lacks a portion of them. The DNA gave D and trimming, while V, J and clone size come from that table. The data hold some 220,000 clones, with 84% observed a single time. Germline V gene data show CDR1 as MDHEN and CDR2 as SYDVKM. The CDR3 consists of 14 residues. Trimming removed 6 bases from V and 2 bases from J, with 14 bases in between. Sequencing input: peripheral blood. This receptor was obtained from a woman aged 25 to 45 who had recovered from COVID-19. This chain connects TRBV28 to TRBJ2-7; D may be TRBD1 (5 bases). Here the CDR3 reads CASSPQGAAYEQYF. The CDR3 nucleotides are TGTGCCAGCAGCCCTCAGGGTGCAGCCTACGAGCAGTACTTC.